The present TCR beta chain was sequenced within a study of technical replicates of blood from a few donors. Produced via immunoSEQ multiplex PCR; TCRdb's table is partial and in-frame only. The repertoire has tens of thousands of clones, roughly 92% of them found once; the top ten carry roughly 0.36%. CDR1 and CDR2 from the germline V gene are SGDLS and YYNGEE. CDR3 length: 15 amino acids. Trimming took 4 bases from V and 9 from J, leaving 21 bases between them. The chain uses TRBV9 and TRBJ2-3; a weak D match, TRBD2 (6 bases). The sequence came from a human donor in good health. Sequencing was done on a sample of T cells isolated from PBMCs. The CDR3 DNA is TGTGCCAGCAGCATTAGCGGCCCCCCCCTAAGGACGCAGTATTTT. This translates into CASSISGPPLRTQYF. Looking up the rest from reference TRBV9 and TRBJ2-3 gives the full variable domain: DSGVTQTPKHLITATGQRVTLRCSPRSGDLSVYWYQQSLDQGLQFLIQYYNGEERAKGNILERFSAQQFPDLHSELNLSSLELGDSALYFCASSISGPPLRTQYFGPGTRLTVL.